This is a list of T cell receptor beta chains from one sample in a study of early T cells in non-severe SARS-CoV-2 infection. Each CDR3 protein gets one entry after TCRdb re-called the 5' RACE reads with MiXCR. The sample consists of over 50,000 distinct CDR3 sequences, roughly an eighth of them appearing once. The specimen sequenced was whole blood. All receptors derive from an adult who was a healthcare worker with PCR-confirmed SARS-CoV-2 infection or an uninfected control (not recorded which). CDR3s include the opening cysteine and the closing phenylalanine or tryptophan. A D gene is named only where the DNA matches it firmly. Clone size is given as once, few or many counts, or a class when the clone is expanded.

many	TRBV7-2	TRBJ2-1	.	TGTGCCAGCAAGACAGATTCCTACAATGAGCAGTTCTTC	CASKTDSYNEQFF
few	TRBV29-1	TRBJ2-5	.	TGCAGCGTTGATGAGGAGACCCAGTACTTC	CSVDEETQYF
few	TRBV7-2	TRBJ1-2	.	TGTGCCAGCAGCGAACCGGCTAACTATGGCTACACCTTC	CASSEPANYGYTF
few	TRBV11-3	TRBJ2-7	TRBD1	TGTGCCAGCAGCCGGGGACAGGGGTACGAACAGTACTTC	CASSRGQGYEQYF
many	TRBV19	TRBJ1-3	.	TGTGCCAGTAGTCAAGACGGGGACTTTGGAAACACCATATATTTT	CASSQDGDFGNTIYF
few	TRBV11-3	TRBJ2-3	.	TGTGCCAGCAGCTTAGATCGGGGACTTACTGGGTTAGATACGCAGTATTTT	CASSLDRGLTGLDTQYF
many	TRBV18	TRBJ2-6	.	TGTGCCAGCTCACCAACGGGTCCCTCTGGGGCCAACGTCCTGACTTTC	CASSPTGPSGANVLTF
many	TRBV12-3/TRBV12-4	TRBJ2-5	.	TGTGCCAGCAGTCCTCAGGCGGGGAGGCAAAGAGAGACCCAGTACTTC	CASSPQAGRQRETQYF
many	TRBV20-1	TRBJ2-3	TRBD2	TGCAGTGCTAGAGATCTCCCCCGCGGGAGGGCCCTGGGTACGCAGTATTTT	CSARDLPRGRALGTQYF
many	TRBV5-1	TRBJ2-5	.	TGCGCCAGCAGCTTGCGTGGACAGTACCAAGAGACCCAGTACTTC	CASSLRGQYQETQYF
many	TRBV7-6	TRBJ2-1	TRBD2	TGTGCCAGCAGCTCCACGACTAGCGGATACAATGAGCAGTTCTTC	CASSSTTSGYNEQFF
many	TRBV7-9	TRBJ1-5	.	TGTGCCAGCAGCTTAGCAGGGTCTGATCAGCCCCAGCATTTT	CASSLAGSDQPQHF